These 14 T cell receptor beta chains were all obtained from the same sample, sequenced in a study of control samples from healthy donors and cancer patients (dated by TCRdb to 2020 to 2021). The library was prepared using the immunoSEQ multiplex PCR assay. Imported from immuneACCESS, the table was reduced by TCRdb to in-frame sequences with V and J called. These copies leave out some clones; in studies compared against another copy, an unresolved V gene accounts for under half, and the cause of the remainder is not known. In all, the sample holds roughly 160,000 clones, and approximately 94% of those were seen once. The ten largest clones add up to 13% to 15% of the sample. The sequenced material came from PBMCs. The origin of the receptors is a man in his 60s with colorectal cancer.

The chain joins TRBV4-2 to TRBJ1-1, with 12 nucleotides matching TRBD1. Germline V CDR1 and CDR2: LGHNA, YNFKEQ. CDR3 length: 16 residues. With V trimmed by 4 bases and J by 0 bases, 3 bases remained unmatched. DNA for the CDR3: TGTGCCAGCAGCCGCGGGACAGGGGGCATGAACACTGAAGCTTTCTTT. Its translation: CASSRGTGGMNTEAFF.

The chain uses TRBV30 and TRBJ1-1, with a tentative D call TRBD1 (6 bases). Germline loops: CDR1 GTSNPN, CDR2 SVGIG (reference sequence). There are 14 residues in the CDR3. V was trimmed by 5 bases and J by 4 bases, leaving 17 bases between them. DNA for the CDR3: TGTGCCTGGTGTCTTCCAGGGGTGACCACTGAAGCTTTCTTT. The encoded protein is CAWCLPGVTTEAFF.

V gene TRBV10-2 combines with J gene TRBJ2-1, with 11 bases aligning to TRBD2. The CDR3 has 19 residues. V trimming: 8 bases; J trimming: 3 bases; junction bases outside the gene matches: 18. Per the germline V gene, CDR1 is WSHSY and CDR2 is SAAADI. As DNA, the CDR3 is TGCGCCAGCGGGGGTTTTACTAGCGGGGGAGCCTCTAACTACAATGAGCAGTTCTTC. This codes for CASGGFTSGGASNYNEQFF.

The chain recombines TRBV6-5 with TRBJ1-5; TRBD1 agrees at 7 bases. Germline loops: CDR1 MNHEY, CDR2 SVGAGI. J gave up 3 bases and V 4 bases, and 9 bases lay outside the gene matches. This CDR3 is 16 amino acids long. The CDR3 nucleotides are TGTGCCAGCAGTTCTGAGGTGGGACAGAACAATCAGCCCCAGCATTTT. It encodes CASSSEVGQNNQPQHF.

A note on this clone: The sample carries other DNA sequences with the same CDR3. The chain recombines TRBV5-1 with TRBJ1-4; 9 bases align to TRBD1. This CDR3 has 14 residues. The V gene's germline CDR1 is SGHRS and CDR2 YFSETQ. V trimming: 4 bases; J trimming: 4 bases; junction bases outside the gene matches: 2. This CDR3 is CASSQGQGNEKLFF. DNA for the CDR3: TGCGCCAGCAGCCAGGGACAGGGTAATGAAAAACTGTTTTTT.

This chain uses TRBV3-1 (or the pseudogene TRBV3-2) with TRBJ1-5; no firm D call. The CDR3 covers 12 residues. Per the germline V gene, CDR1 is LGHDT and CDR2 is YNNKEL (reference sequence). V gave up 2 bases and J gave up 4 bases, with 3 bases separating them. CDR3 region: CASSQQNQPQHF. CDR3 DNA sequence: TGTGCCAGCAGCCAACAAAATCAGCCCCAGCATTTT.

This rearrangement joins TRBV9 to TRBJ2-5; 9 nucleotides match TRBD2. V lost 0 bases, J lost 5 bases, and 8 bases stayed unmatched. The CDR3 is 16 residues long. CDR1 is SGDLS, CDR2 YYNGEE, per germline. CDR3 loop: CASSVAGAGGRETQYF. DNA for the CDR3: TGTGCCAGCAGCGTAGCGGGGGCGGGGGGGCGCGAGACCCAGTACTTC.

This CDR3 reads CAISESEGRSNTEAFF. CDR3 nucleotide sequence: TGTGCCATCAGTGAGTCGGAGGGCAGATCAAACACTGAAGCTTTCTTT. The chain is built from TRBV10-3 and TRBJ1-1; D unresolved. CDR1 and CDR2 from the germline V gene are ENHRY and SYGVKD. The CDR3 extends over 16 amino acids. Between the trimmed V and J ends, which lost 0 bases and 2 bases, there was a span of 13 bases.

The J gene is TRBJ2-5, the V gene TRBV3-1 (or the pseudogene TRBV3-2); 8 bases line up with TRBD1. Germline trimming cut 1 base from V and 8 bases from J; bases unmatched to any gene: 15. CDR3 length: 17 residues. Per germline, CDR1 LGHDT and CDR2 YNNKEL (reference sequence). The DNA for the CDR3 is TGTGCCAGCAGCCAAGGGGGCGGACAGGGCCTTACCCAAACCCAGTACTTC. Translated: CASSQGGGQGLTQTQYF.

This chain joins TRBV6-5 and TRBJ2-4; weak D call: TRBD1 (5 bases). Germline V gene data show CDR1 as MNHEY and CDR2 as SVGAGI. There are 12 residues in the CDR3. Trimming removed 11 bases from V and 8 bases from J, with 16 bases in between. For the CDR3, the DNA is TGTGCCTCCAGGAGCCTAGGGGACATTCAGTACTTC. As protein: CASRSLGDIQYF.

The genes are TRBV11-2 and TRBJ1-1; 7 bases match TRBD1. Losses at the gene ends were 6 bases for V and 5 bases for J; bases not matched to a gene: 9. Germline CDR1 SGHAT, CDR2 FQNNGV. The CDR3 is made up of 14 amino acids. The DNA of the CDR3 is TGTGCCAGCAGACAACAGGGGCAGGGGACTGAAGCTTTCTTT. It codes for CASRQQGQGTEAFF.

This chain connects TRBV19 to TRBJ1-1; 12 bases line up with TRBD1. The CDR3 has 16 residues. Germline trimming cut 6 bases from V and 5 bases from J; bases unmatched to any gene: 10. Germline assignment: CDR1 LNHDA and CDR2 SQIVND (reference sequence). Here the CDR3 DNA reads TGTGCCAGTAGCTATGGGACAGGGGGCGCGAGAACTGAAGCTTTCTTT. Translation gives CASSYGTGGARTEAFF.

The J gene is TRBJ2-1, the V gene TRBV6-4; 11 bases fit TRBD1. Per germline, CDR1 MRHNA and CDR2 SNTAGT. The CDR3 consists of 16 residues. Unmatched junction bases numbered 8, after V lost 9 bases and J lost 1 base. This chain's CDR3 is CASSRDRGESYNEQFF. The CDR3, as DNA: TGTGCCAGTAGCCGGGACAGGGGGGAGTCCTACAATGAGCAGTTCTTC.

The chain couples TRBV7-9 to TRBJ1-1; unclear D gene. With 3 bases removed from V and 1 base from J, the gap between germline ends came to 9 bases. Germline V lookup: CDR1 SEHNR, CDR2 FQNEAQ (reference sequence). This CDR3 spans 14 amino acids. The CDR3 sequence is CASSFLAGNTEAFF. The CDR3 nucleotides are TGTGCCAGCAGCTTTCTTGCGGGGAACACTGAAGCTTTCTTT.